This record covers a single TCR beta chain. The target antigen is unknown. The CDR3 has 12 residues. V shed 7 bases and J shed 5 bases, with 11 bases lying between them. Germline CDR1 is MNHEY and CDR2 is SVGAGI. These data belong to a study of T cell responses to AZD1222 COVID-19 vaccine. Study conclusions and caveats: Of spike-specific TCRs, nearly half reportedly target regions left unmutated in variants. White British people made up most donors, females outnumbered males, and clonal diversity was possibly underestimated. At study baseline, merely several AZD1222 recipients were seropositive. Regions 160-218 and 743-854 held dominance among vaccine-associated CD4 TCRs, which spanned spike.

Only in-frame clones appear in the TCRdb table, and some are missing; sequencing was by immunoSEQ multiplex PCR. This sample yields 130,000 or so clones, of which 90% are seen a single time; just over 7% belongs to the top ten. The chain couples TRBV6-5 to TRBJ2-5; D not resolved. The sequencing here drew on peripheral blood, taken on day 0 of AZD1222 vaccination. The TCR comes from an adult in good health. Written as DNA, the CDR3 is TGTGCCAGCACCAGTATTCCGGAGACCCAGTACTTC. As protein: CASTSIPETQYF.